The 27 T cell receptor beta chains reported below all come from one sample, sequenced in a study of CD8+CD57+ T cells in acquired aplastic anemia. Profiling of TCR beta VDJ combinations and CDR3 sequences used genomic DNA as template. Each CDR3 protein is one row after TCRdb ran MiXCR on the reads. Of more than 150,000 distinct CDR3 sequences listed, about 47% were seen once; the top ten hold approximately 2.9%. Sequencing used sorted CD4+, CD8+, or CD8+CD57+ T cells (not recorded which) from PBMCs. These TCRs come from a human donor in good health.

This clonotype was counted a few times. The gene calls are TRBV28 and TRBJ1-3; D perhaps matches TRBD1 (6 bases). The CDR3 runs to 15 residues. Per germline, CDR1 MDHEN and CDR2 SYDVKM. Trimming removed 3 bases at V and 3 bases at J, with 12 bases between. CDR3 sequence (DNA): TGTGCCAGCAGTTTTGACAGGATTGGTGGAAACACCATATATTTT. Translating it yields CASSFDRIGGNTIYF. The variable domain in full, with the rest retrieved from reference TRBV28 and TRBJ1-3, is DVKVTQSSRYLVKRTGEKVFLECVQDMDHENMFWYRQDPGLGLRLIYFSYDVKMKEKGDIPEGYSVSREKKERFSLILESASTNQTSMYLCASSFDRIGGNTIYFGEGSWLTVV.

The chain couples TRBV9 to TRBJ2-1; the D is unclear. CDR3 size: 16 residues. Trimming took 0 bases from V and 0 from J, leaving 10 bases between them. Germline CDR1 SGDLS, CDR2 YYNGEE. The CDR3 DNA sequence: TGTGCCAGCAGCGTAGTGTCGGACCTCTCCTACAATGAGCAGTTCTTC. Translated, it gives CASSVVSDLSYNEQFF.

Many counts were recorded for this clonotype. The chain combines TRBV7-3 with TRBJ2-1; 8 bases map to TRBD2. From germline, CDR1 is SGHTA and CDR2 FQGTGA. This CDR3 contains 15 residues. The V segment lost 2 bases and the J segment 2 bases; nucleotides outside the gene matches: 2. The CDR3 DNA sequence: TGTGCCAGCAGCTTATCGGGAGGGCCCTACAATGAGCAGTTCTTC. Protein: CASSLSGGPYNEQFF.

The V call is TRBV25-1, the J call TRBJ2-7, with D possibly matching TRBD2 (5 bases). Looked up from germline, CDR1 is MGHDK and CDR2 is SYGVNS. V was trimmed by 3 bases and J by 4 bases, leaving 16 bases between them. CDR3 length: 15 residues. CDR3 protein: CASSDRGSYGYEQYF. CDR3 DNA sequence: TGTGCCAGCAGTGATCGTGGGAGTTACGGTTACGAGCAGTACTTC.

The chain joins TRBV7-2 to TRBJ2-2; D unclear. V lost 0 bases and J lost 8, with 7 bases in between. Looked up from germline, CDR1 is SGHTA and CDR2 is FQGNSA. This CDR3 has 13 residues. The CDR3 coding sequence is TGTGCCAGCAGCTTAGCTACTGTGGGGGAGCTGTTTTTT. It specifies CASSLATVGELFF.

This clonotype came up a few times. The CDR3 region is CASSLETGNTEAFF. As DNA, the CDR3 is TGTGCCAGCAGCTTAGAAACAGGGAACACTGAAGCTTTCTTT. The chain combines TRBV7-8 with TRBJ1-1; D is perhaps TRBD1 (5 bases). The CDR3 runs to 14 residues. V lost 1 base to trimming and J lost 1 base, with 7 bases between them. Germline V gene sequence: CDR1 SGHVS, CDR2 FQNEAQ.

This clonotype has at least ten counts. The chain joins TRBV11-3 to TRBJ2-1, with a possible D match to TRBD1 (5 bases). The V end lost 5 bases, the J end lost 9 bases, and 11 bases lay between the germline ends. Germline V gene sequence: CDR1 SGHNT, CDR2 YENEEA. The CDR3 consists of 12 residues. In DNA form, the CDR3 reads TGTGCCAGCAGCGCGCAGGGTGCTGAGCAGTTCTTC. It yields the protein CASSAQGAEQFF.

This clonotype was seen repeatedly, ten times or more. The genes are TRBV7-3 and TRBJ1-6; TRBD1 might be the D (5 bases). CDR1 is SGHTA and CDR2 is FQGTGA in the germline V gene. This CDR3 contains 14 residues. V was shortened by 2 bases and J by 6 bases, with 8 bases between the two germline ends. DNA for the CDR3: TGTGCCAGCAGCTTAGGGGGTTTTAATTCACCCCTCCACTTT. As protein: CASSLGGFNSPLHF.

This clonotype came up many times. This chain joins TRBV7-2 and TRBJ2-7, with D maybe TRBD1 (6 bases). Between the trimmed V and J ends, which lost 2 bases and 6 bases, there was a span of 20 bases. Germline CDR1 reads SGHTA; CDR2 reads FQGNSA. The CDR3 sequence is 16 residues long. The CDR3: CASSLSGAYQRVEQYF. For the CDR3, the DNA is TGTGCCAGCAGCTTATCAGGGGCGTACCAGAGAGTCGAGCAGTACTTC. Full variable domain (remainder filled in from reference TRBV7-2 and TRBJ2-7): GAGVSQSPSNKVTEKGKDVELRCDPISGHTALYWYRQSLGQGLEFLIYFQGNSAPDKSGLPSDRFSAERTGGSVSTLTIQRTQQEDSAVYLCASSLSGAYQRVEQYFGPGTRLTVT.

This clonotype was seen many times. V usage is TRBV19 and J usage is TRBJ2-4, with D unresolved. The CDR3 has 14 amino acids. V was cut by 8 bases and J by 11 bases, with 22 bases left in between. Germline V lookup: CDR1 LNHDA, CDR2 SQIVND (reference sequence). CDR3 sequence (DNA): TGTGCCAGTCGAGGAGCGCGGATTCAGGATGTTCAGTACTTC. Amino acids: CASRGARIQDVQYF.

The chain uses TRBV3-1 and TRBJ2-2; 13 bases line up with TRBD2. This CDR3 has 17 amino acids. The J segment lost 2 bases and the V segment lost 3 bases, leaving 3 bases of the junction unmatched. Germline assignment: CDR1 LGHDT and CDR2 YNNKEL (reference sequence). DNA of the CDR3: TGTGCCAGCAGCCAGCGGACTAGCGGGAGAAACACCGGGGAGCTGTTTTTT. This codes for CASSQRTSGRNTGELFF. Supplemented by reference TRBV3-1 and TRBJ2-2, the full variable domain reads DTAVSQTPKYLVTQMGNDKSIKCEQNLGHDTMYWYKQDSKKFLKIMFSYNNKELIINETVPNRFSPKSPDKAHLNLHINSLELGDSAVYFCASSQRTSGRNTGELFFGEGSRLTVL.

This sequence joins TRBV11-3 and TRBJ2-2; D is unresolved. V was pared by 2 bases and J by 1 base, with 8 bases between. The CDR3 totals 15 residues. CDR1 is SGHNT, CDR2 YENEEA, per germline. For the CDR3, the DNA is TGTGCCAGCAGCTTAAAAGCTGTGAACACCGGGGAGCTGTTTTTT. As protein: CASSLKAVNTGELFF.

J is TRBJ1-6 and V is TRBV20-1, with D tentatively TRBD1 (6 bases). From germline, CDR1 is DFQATT and CDR2 SNEGSKA (reference sequence). The V end was cut by 6 bases, the J end by 7 bases, with 16 bases between. CDR3 length: 14 amino acids. The CDR3 is CSAPTGRMNSPLHF. CDR3 DNA: TGCAGTGCCCCGACAGGAAGGATGAATTCACCCCTCCACTTT.

The chain is built from TRBV5-1 and TRBJ1-2; no reliable D call. Germline lookup yields CDR1 SGHRS and CDR2 YFSETQ. The ends were cut back, 4 bases at V and 5 bases at J, with 9 bases in the middle. The length of the CDR3 is 12 residues. The CDR3 nucleotides are TGCGCCAGCAGCGCAAGTGGGTATGGCTACACCTTC. Amino acids: CASSASGYGYTF.

CDR3 sequence (DNA): TGTGCAAGTCGCTTCGCGAAGGGTGGTAACTATGGCTACACCTTC. It translates to CASRFAKGGNYGYTF. The genes are TRBV12-2 and TRBJ1-2. TRBV12-2 is an annotated pseudogene. The CDR3 consists of 15 residues.

The sample holds one count of this clonotype. The chain links TRBV5-1 to TRBJ2-7; D may correspond to TRBD1 or TRBD2 (5 bases each). Germline-derived CDR1 and CDR2 are SGHRS and YFSETQ. The CDR3 length is 13 residues. Trimming removed 5 bases from V and 5 bases from J, with 14 bases in between. In DNA form, the CDR3 reads TGCGCCAGCAGGGGTACGGGACCCCACGAGCAGTACTTC. Residues: CASRGTGPHEQYF.

This clonotype appeared many times. The chain has TRBV20-1 and TRBJ2-3; tentatively, D is TRBD2 (7 bases). Trimming pared 1 base from V and 4 bases from J, leaving 21 bases between. Per germline, CDR1 DFQATT and CDR2 SNEGSKA (reference sequence). This CDR3 has 17 amino acids. In DNA form, the CDR3 reads TGCAGTGCTAGAGGCCTGGGGGAGGGGGACGGGGCAGATACGCAGTATTTT. Encoded protein: CSARGLGEGDGADTQYF.

This clonotype was picked up many times. The V and J genes are TRBV20-1 and TRBJ2-7, with D maybe TRBD2 (7 bases). The CDR3 sequence is 14 residues long. Trimming shortened V by 6 bases and J by 2 bases, and 17 bases separated the two germline ends. Looked up from germline, CDR1 is DFQATT and CDR2 is SNEGSKA (reference sequence). Written as DNA, the CDR3 is TGCAGTGCCATTCCGGGGGGCCGGACCTACGAGCAGTACTTC. Amino acids: CSAIPGGRTYEQYF.

CDR3 region: CASATGTNTGELFF. CDR3 DNA: TGTGCCTCCGCAACAGGGACGAACACCGGGGAGCTGTTTTTT. The chain links TRBV10-3 to TRBJ2-2; D is perhaps TRBD1 (6 bases). The CDR3 consists of 14 residues. The germline V gene encodes CDR1 ENHRY and CDR2 SYGVKD. V was trimmed by 11 bases and J by 0 bases, leaving 13 bases between them.

This clonotype was seen at least ten times. The V gene is TRBV2, the J gene TRBJ2-1, with 7 nucleotides matching TRBD2. CDR1 SNHLY and CDR2 FYNNEI come from the germline V gene. The V and J ends lost 5 bases and 6 bases, in that order; junction bases with no gene match: 13. The CDR3 covers 16 residues. For the CDR3, the DNA is TGTGCCAGCAGTCCGGAAAGGTCTAGCGGCGGCAATGAGCAGTTCTTC. This codes for CASSPERSSGGNEQFF.

At least ten counts were recorded for this clonotype. The chain couples TRBV7-9 to TRBJ2-7; 7 bases agree with TRBD2. Trimming took 4 bases from V and 3 from J; bases not matched to a gene: 3. Germline V lookup: CDR1 SEHNR, CDR2 FQNEAQ (reference sequence). The CDR3 runs 13 residues. CDR3 region: CASSWGGGYEQYF. The CDR3 DNA reads as TGTGCCAGCAGCTGGGGGGGGGGCTACGAGCAGTACTTC. The full variable domain, its missing parts supplied by reference TRBV7-9 and TRBJ2-7, is DTGVSQNPRHKITKRGQNVTFRCDPISEHNRLYWYRQTLGQGPEFLTYFQNEAQLEKSRLLSDRFSAERPKGSFSTLEIQRTEQGDSAMYLCASSWGGGYEQYFGPGTRLTVT.

The count of this clonotype is one. This could be a read error, since a much larger clone is one nucleotide away. The CDR3 ends on some other residue instead of the conserved phenylalanine or tryptophan, so this is likely a read error. This chain connects TRBV6-1 to TRBJ1-1, with TRBD1 matching over 8 bases. V lost 6 bases, J lost 5 bases, and 11 bases stayed unmatched. Germline-derived CDR1 and CDR2 are MNHNS and SASEGT. The CDR3 is 15 amino acids. In nucleotides, the CDR3 is TGTGCCAGCAGCGCCAGGACAGGGAGGGGAACTGAAGCTTTCCTT. It yields the protein CASSARTGRGTEAFL.

The chain links TRBV2 to TRBJ1-1, with a tentative D call TRBD1 (5 bases). The germline V and J ends were trimmed by 3 bases and 7 bases, with 15 bases remaining between them. Germline V gives CDR1 SNHLY, CDR2 FYNNEI. The CDR3 has 14 amino acids. CDR3 region: CASSDWGTAIEAFF. In DNA form, the CDR3 reads TGTGCCAGCAGTGACTGGGGGACCGCCATTGAAGCTTTCTTT. Variable domain in full (rest from reference TRBV2 and TRBJ1-1): EPEVTQTPSHQVTQMGQEVILRCVPISNHLYFYWYRQILGQKVEFLVSFYNNEISEKSEIFDDQFSVERPDGSNFTLKIRSTKLEDSAMYFCASSDWGTAIEAFFGQGTRLTVV.

This chain links TRBV5-1 with TRBJ2-3, with 8 nucleotides matching TRBD1. Germline lookup yields CDR1 SGHRS and CDR2 YFSETQ. The CDR3 sequence is 15 residues long. Trimming took 4 bases from V and 1 from J; bases not matched to a gene: 5. The CDR3 DNA reads as TGCGCCAGCAGCATACAGGGACAGGGCACAGATACGCAGTATTTT. Protein product: CASSIQGQGTDTQYF. The full variable domain, completed using reference TRBV5-1 and TRBJ2-3, is KAGVTQTPRYLIKTRGQQVTLSCSPISGHRSVSWYQQTPGQGLQFLFEYFSETQRNKGNFPGRFSGRQFSNSRSEMNVSTLELGDSALYLCASSIQGQGTDTQYFGPGTRLTVL.

The rearrangement links TRBV25-1 to TRBJ2-1, with 8 bases fitting TRBD2. Germline V gene data show CDR1 as MGHDK and CDR2 as SYGVNS. J gave up 7 bases and V 2 bases, and 7 bases lay outside the gene matches. This CDR3 contains 15 residues. CDR3 in amino acids: CASSEPPPGGNEQFF. The CDR3 nucleotides read TGTGCCAGCAGTGAACCTCCTCCGGGGGGGAATGAGCAGTTCTTC.

CDR3 residues: CAGGPQDTLETQYF. The CDR3 DNA is TGTGCCGGCGGACCCCAGGACACCCTAGAGACCCAGTACTTC. The chain recombines TRBV2 with TRBJ2-5; D is perhaps TRBD1 (5 bases). Deletions cut 11 bases from V and 4 bases from J, with 20 bases between. The germline gives CDR1 SNHLY, CDR2 FYNNEI. This CDR3 is 14 amino acids long.

This clonotype was seen just once. The chain carries TRBV10-3 and TRBJ2-7; a weak D match, TRBD1 (6 bases). The V gene lost 3 bases and the J gene lost 0 bases, with 12 bases spanning the gap. CDR3 length: 15 amino acids. CDR1 ENHRY and CDR2 SYGVKD come from the germline V gene. In DNA, the CDR3 is TGTGCCATCAGTGACGGGACAATGGACTCCTACGAGCAGTACTTC. Its translation: CAISDGTMDSYEQYF.